This TCR beta chain is from a study of identifying expanded T cells in peripheral blood. General study points: About 1.2 clones differed between technical replicates, versus about 16 and 19 over time.

In the case of this clone: Its antigen is undetermined.

The CDR3 consists of 15 residues. With V trimmed by 3 bases and J by 5 bases, 4 bases remained unmatched. The germline CDR1 and CDR2 sequences are SGHTS and YDEGEE. The repertoire was sequenced with immunoSEQ multiplex PCR; TCRdb's copy has only in-frame clones and lacks some. The profile covers 120,000 or so clones, with roughly 82% appearing a single time and 3% to 4% taken by the ten largest. The chain employs TRBV5-8 and TRBJ2-1; 11 nucleotides line up with TRBD2. The receptor was derived from a person aged 18 to 70 in good health. What was sequenced was blood. The CDR3 here is CASSSRLAGHNEQFF. The CDR3 DNA reads TGTGCCAGCAGCTCACGACTAGCGGGACACAATGAGCAGTTCTTC.